The 27 T cell receptor beta chains reported below all come from one sample, sequenced in a study of blood T cell repertoires in COVID-19. The assay was immunoSEQ multiplex PCR, and TCRdb's table has in-frame clones only and misses some. The sample contains some 200,000 clones, approximately 85% of which appear only once. Sample: PBMCs or T cells enriched from blood (not recorded which). Receptors originate from a man aged 40-55 years who had recovered from COVID-19.

The J gene is TRBJ2-1, the V gene TRBV18, with 7 nucleotides matching TRBD1. CDR3 size: 13 residues. Germline lookup yields CDR1 KGHSH and CDR2 LQKENI. Germline trimming cut 8 bases from V and 5 bases from J; bases unmatched to any gene: 6. CDR3 loop: CASLPGQNNEQFF. DNA of the CDR3: TGTGCCAGCCTCCCGGGACAGAACAATGAGCAGTTCTTC.

The J gene is TRBJ2-7, the V gene TRBV19; 7 nucleotides align to TRBD2. The junction had 9 bases not matched to a gene; V was cut back by 5 bases and J by 2 bases. This CDR3 is 15 amino acids long. CDR1 LNHDA and CDR2 SQIVND come from the germline V gene (reference sequence). CDR3 DNA: TGTGCCAGTAGTGGGCGGGGAGGGGATCCCTACGAGCAGTACTTC. Translated: CASSGRGGDPYEQYF.

This clone showed up just once. CDR3 nucleotide sequence: TGTGCCAGCAGCTTGAGTGGTGGTGCCTCATACAATGAGCAGTTCTTC. Protein sequence: CASSLSGGASYNEQFF. The chain couples TRBV7-6 to TRBJ2-1; no firm D call. The length of the CDR3 is 16 residues. CDR1 and CDR2 from the germline V gene are SGHVS and FNYEAQ. Trimming stripped 3 bases from V and 4 bases from J, with 16 bases between.

The rearrangement joins TRBV27 to TRBJ1-2, with TRBD1 as a possible D gene (5 bases). Germline CDR1 MNHEY, CDR2 SMNVEV (reference sequence). V was shortened by 5 bases and J by 4 bases, with 17 bases between the two germline ends. The CDR3 covers 15 residues. DNA of the CDR3: TGTGCCAGCAGTCCCAGGGCGGGGTTTCCCTATGGCTACACCTTC. This sequence encodes CASSPRAGFPYGYTF.

The chain couples TRBV6-5 to TRBJ1-2; 9 positions agree with TRBD1. Germline CDR1 is MNHEY and CDR2 is SVGAGI. V lost 7 bases, J lost 7 bases, and 10 bases stayed unmatched. This CDR3 has 14 amino acids. The CDR3 DNA is TGTGCCAGCACCCCAGGGGACAGGGATGGTGGCTACACCTTC. It yields the protein CASTPGDRDGGYTF.

The CDR3 loop is CASSQERGLAKNIQYF. The CDR3 DNA reads TGCGCCAGCAGCCAAGAAAGGGGTTTAGCCAAAAACATTCAGTACTTC. The chain uses TRBV4-3 and TRBJ2-4, with D perhaps matching TRBD1 (5 bases). In germline, CDR1 is LGHNA, CDR2 YSLEER. V shed 0 bases and J shed 0 bases, with 9 bases lying between them. The CDR3 loop spans 16 amino acids.

This clone was seen more than once but under ten times. The chain links TRBV7-9 to TRBJ1-1; D uncertain. The CDR3 extends over 13 amino acids. Per the germline V gene, CDR1 is SEHNR and CDR2 is FQNEAQ (reference sequence). V lost 6 bases and J lost 5, with 13 bases in between. In nucleotides, the CDR3 is TGTGCCAGCAGTGGTCAAAGCGGGACTGAAGCTTTCTTT. Translated, it gives CASSGQSGTEAFF.

This chain uses TRBV18 with TRBJ1-1, with a weak D call TRBD1 (5 bases). The V gene lost 6 bases and the J gene lost 5 bases, with 16 bases spanning the gap. Looked up from germline, CDR1 is KGHSH and CDR2 is LQKENI. This CDR3 contains 14 residues. The CDR3 region is CASSPISGGTEAFF. The CDR3 DNA sequence: TGTGCCAGCTCCCCGATATCCGGGGGGACTGAAGCTTTCTTT.

The chain is built from TRBV6-5 and TRBJ1-2, with 8 bases aligning to TRBD1. The CDR3 extends over 14 amino acids. In germline, CDR1 is MNHEY, CDR2 SVGAGI. The J segment lost 2 bases and the V segment lost 2 bases, leaving 1 base of the junction unmatched. CDR3: CASSYDRGNYGYTF. The CDR3 DNA follows: TGTGCCAGCAGTTACGACAGGGGCAACTATGGCTACACCTTC.

This CDR3 is CATSGAGLGINEQFF. The CDR3 coding sequence is TGTGCCACCAGCGGGGCGGGGTTGGGCATAAATGAGCAGTTCTTC. The V call is TRBV15, the J call TRBJ2-1; tentative D call: TRBD2 (6 bases). This CDR3 spans 15 amino acids. V was cut by 5 bases and J by 7 bases, with 18 bases left in between. The germline V gene has CDR1 LNHNV and CDR2 YYDKDF (reference sequence).

The chain joins TRBV5-5 to TRBJ2-2; 8 bases align to TRBD2. Germline V CDR1 and CDR2: SGHKS, YYEKEE (reference sequence). J gave up 0 bases and V 4 bases, and 11 bases lay outside the gene matches. CDR3 length equals 18 residues. The CDR3 DNA sequence: TGTGCCAGCAGCCTCCACGAGACTAGCGCAACGAACACCGGGGAGCTGTTTTTT. Translation gives CASSLHETSATNTGELFF.

The rearrangement uses TRBV6-1 and TRBJ1-6; 7 bases agree with TRBD1. This CDR3 region has 15 residues. Germline-derived CDR1 and CDR2 are MNHNS and SASEGT. The V gene end was trimmed by 3 bases and the J gene end by 4 bases; junction bases not matched to a gene: 3. CDR3 DNA: TGTGCCAGCAGTGAGACAGGGCGATATAATTCACCCCTCCACTTT. Translated, it gives CASSETGRYNSPLHF.

The J gene is TRBJ1-5, the V gene TRBV4-2; TRBD1 is a possible D gene (6 bases). This CDR3 contains 14 residues. V gave up 3 bases and J gave up 5 bases, with 11 bases separating them. The germline gives CDR1 LGHNA, CDR2 YNFKEQ. The CDR3 DNA reads as TGTGCCAGCAGCCAGGGACAACCGTATCAGCCCCAGCATTTT. Its protein product is CASSQGQPYQPQHF.

The chain recombines TRBV7-2 with TRBJ2-1; 9 nucleotides match TRBD2. The CDR3 runs 15 residues. CDR1 SGHTA and CDR2 FQGNSA come from the germline V gene. After removal of 1 base from V and 4 bases from J, the junction contained 2 bases not matched to a gene. CDR3 loop: CASSLVRGGYNEQFF. The CDR3 bases are TGTGCCAGCAGCTTAGTGCGGGGGGGGTACAATGAGCAGTTCTTC.

This chain links TRBV5-1 with TRBJ1-3, with a weak D call TRBD1 (5 bases). Germline CDR1 reads SGHRS; CDR2 reads YFSETQ. The CDR3 totals 17 residues. Trimming shortened V by 4 bases and J by 0 bases, and 17 bases separated the two germline ends. DNA of the CDR3: TGCGCCAGCAGCCCACGAGGAACAGGCGTCTCTGGAAACACCATATATTTT. Encoded protein: CASSPRGTGVSGNTIYF.

The gene calls are TRBV5-1 and TRBJ2-7; a possible D gene is TRBD2 (5 bases). The germline V gene encodes CDR1 SGHRS and CDR2 YFSETQ. The CDR3 runs 16 residues. Trimming removed 5 bases at V and 0 bases at J, with 18 bases between. CDR3 sequence reads: CASRFLPSGSSYEQYF. The CDR3 bases are TGCGCCAGCAGATTCCTCCCCAGCGGCAGCTCCTACGAGCAGTACTTC. Supplemented by reference TRBV5-1 and TRBJ2-7, the full variable domain reads KAGVTQTPRYLIKTRGQQVTLSCSPISGHRSVSWYQQTPGQGLQFLFEYFSETQRNKGNFPGRFSGRQFSNSRSEMNVSTLELGDSALYLCASRFLPSGSSYEQYFGPGTRLTVT.

The chain is built from TRBV11-2 and TRBJ1-2; no definite D call. CDR1 is SGHAT and CDR2 is FQNNGV in the germline V gene. The V and J ends lost 5 bases and 2 bases respectively, with 9 bases between them. This CDR3 is 13 amino acids long. Written as DNA, the CDR3 is TGTGCCAGCAGCGAACAGCCAAACTATGGCTACACCTTC. Amino acid sequence: CASSEQPNYGYTF.

The rearrangement links TRBV2 to TRBJ1-5; no definite D call. The CDR3 is 11 residues long. Trimming removed 5 bases at V and 5 bases at J, with 4 bases between. Germline values: CDR1 SNHLY, CDR2 FYNNEI. The CDR3 DNA sequence: TGTGCCAGCAGTTATGATCAGCCCCAGCATTTT. Protein: CASSYDQPQHF.

The chain uses TRBV11-1 and TRBJ2-3; 8 nucleotides line up with TRBD1. The CDR3 runs to 14 residues. Germline loops: CDR1 SGHAT, CDR2 FQDESV (reference sequence). V was pared by 8 bases and J by 3 bases, with 7 bases of the junction left unmatched. CDR3: CASADRGQTDTQYF. The CDR3 DNA reads TGTGCCAGCGCTGACAGGGGTCAAACAGATACGCAGTATTTT.

The chain recombines TRBV7-2 with TRBJ2-3; possible D gene TRBD2, 6 bases. V was clipped by 5 bases and J by 4 bases, with 13 bases between them. Per germline, CDR1 SGHTA and CDR2 FQGNSA. The CDR3 runs to 14 residues. The CDR3 coding sequence is TGTGCCAGCAGCCAACAGACTAGTGCAGATACGCAGTATTTT. It specifies CASSQQTSADTQYF.

This rearrangement joins TRBV6-1 to TRBJ2-2, with a weak D call TRBD2 (5 bases). This CDR3 comprises 15 residues. Germline V gives CDR1 MNHNS, CDR2 SASEGT. Trimming removed 2 bases at V and 4 bases at J, with 11 bases between. In nucleotides, the CDR3 is TGTGCCAGCAGTGAATTCCTAGCTTCCACCGGGGAGCTGTTTTTT. Translating gives CASSEFLASTGELFF.

This clone occurred a few times. In nucleotides, the CDR3 is TGTGCCAGCAGTCAGGGGCGGGGCTACACCTTC. The encoded protein is CASSQGRGYTF. The V gene is TRBV6-5, the J gene TRBJ1-2; weak D call: TRBD1 (6 bases). This CDR3 comprises 11 residues. Per the germline V gene, CDR1 is MNHEY and CDR2 is SVGAGI. V gave up 5 bases and J gave up 8 bases, with 9 bases separating them.

This chain links TRBV5-4 with TRBJ1-1, with D unclear. Trimming stripped 0 bases from V and 4 bases from J, with 22 bases between. Germline CDR1 and CDR2: SGHNT and YYREEE (reference sequence). This CDR3 has 18 residues. The CDR3 here is CASSLGLGRPFGGTEAFF. The CDR3 DNA is TGTGCCAGCAGCTTGGGTCTGGGTCGACCCTTCGGAGGCACTGAAGCTTTCTTT.

The CDR3 DNA follows: TGTGCCAGCAGCCAAAAAGGGTGGAAACAGGGCCGATGGGGGGAGACCCAGTACTTC. It codes for CASSQKGWKQGRWGETQYF. This chain links TRBV3-1 (or the pseudogene TRBV3-2) with TRBJ2-5, with D maybe TRBD1 (6 bases). This CDR3 has 19 amino acids. Germline V CDR1 and CDR2: LGHDT, YNNKEL (reference sequence). The V and J ends lost 2 bases and 5 bases respectively, with 27 bases between them.

This clone was picked up one time. This chain uses TRBV5-6 with TRBJ1-1, with unresolved D. The germline V gene encodes CDR1 SGHDT and CDR2 YYEEEE. This CDR3 is built from 16 residues. The V and J ends lost 4 bases and 1 base respectively, with 17 bases between them. The CDR3: CASSLSPGIANTEAFF. CDR3 coding DNA: TGTGCCAGCAGCCTCAGCCCCGGGATTGCGAACACTGAAGCTTTCTTT.

V is TRBV5-1 and J is TRBJ2-7; 8 nucleotides agree with TRBD2. CDR1 is SGHRS, CDR2 YFSETQ, per germline. The CDR3 runs 9 residues. V shed 6 bases, J shed 11 bases, and the junction held 1 base outside the gene matches. CDR3 nucleotide sequence: TGCGCCAGCATGACTAGCGAGTACGTC. The encoded protein is CASMTSEYV.

The CDR3 protein is CASTGTDTQYF. The CDR3 DNA is TGTGCCAGCACCGGCACAGATACGCAGTATTTT. This sequence joins TRBV6-5 and TRBJ2-3; D is undetermined. The CDR3 totals 11 residues. Looked up from germline, CDR1 is MNHEY and CDR2 is SVGAGI. Trimming pared 7 bases from V and 1 base from J, leaving 3 bases between.